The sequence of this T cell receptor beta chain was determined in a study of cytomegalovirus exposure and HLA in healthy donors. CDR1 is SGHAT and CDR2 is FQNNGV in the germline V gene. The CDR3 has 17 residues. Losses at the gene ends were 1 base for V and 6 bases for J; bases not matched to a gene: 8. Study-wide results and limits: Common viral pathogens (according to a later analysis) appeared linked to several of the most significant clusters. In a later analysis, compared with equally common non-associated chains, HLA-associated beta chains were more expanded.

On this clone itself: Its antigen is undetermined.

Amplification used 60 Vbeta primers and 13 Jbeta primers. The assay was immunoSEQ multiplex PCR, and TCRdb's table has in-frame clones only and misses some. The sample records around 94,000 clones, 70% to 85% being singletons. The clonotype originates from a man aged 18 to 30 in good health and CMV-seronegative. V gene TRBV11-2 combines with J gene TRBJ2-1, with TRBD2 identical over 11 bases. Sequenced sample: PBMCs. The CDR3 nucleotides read TGTGCCAGCAGCTTAGTCCTTAGCGGGAGGGCCGGCAATGAGCAGTTCTTC. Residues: CASSLVLSGRAGNEQFF.